This TCR beta chain was identified during a study of human T cells and chemical hapten exposure (dated by TCRdb to the early 2020s). Study-level background: For sensitization, 2% DPC in acetone was applied to a 2 cm by 2 cm area of upper inner arm skin. Patients additionally received weekly therapeutic DPC doses to the scalp throughout the roughly 23-week study period. Patch testing on the upper back used Finn chambers containing 0.01% DPC, with scoring done after 6 days according to International Contact Dermatitis Research Group standards. Most of the patients in the cohort were female, and the cohort covered alopecia areata with under or over 50% scalp involvement, alopecia totalis and alopecia universalis. Libraries were combined into a pool for sequencing, and differences in TCR yield between samples came mainly from small differences in library volumes within the pool. In alopecia patients, the study followed how the peripheral blood TCR repertoire changed in vivo over primary and secondary sensitization to diphenylcyclopropenone (DPC), a hapten. Blood was sampled from patients pre-sensitization (week 0) and at 2, 6 and about 24 weeks after DPC sensitization. Around 30 alopecia patients provided blood for TCR sequencing at one to four time points (pre-sensitization, 2, 6 and 24 weeks).

V has 1 base trimmed and J has 5 bases trimmed; junction bases matching no gene number 9. CDR1 LGHDT and CDR2 YNNKEL were looked up in the germline V gene (reference sequence). Reading from cysteine to phenylalanine, the CDR3 counts 17 amino acids. This entry keeps only the CDR3 DNA: 51 bases, framed from base 1. The library was made by RACE. TCRdb lists the instrument as NextSeq 500. During library preparation, unique molecular identifiers were attached to individual cDNA molecules so that TCRs could be counted in a quantitative, reproducible way. For every blood RNA sample, sequencing covered both the TCR alpha and TCR beta chains. The paper's processing steps were these. Samples had a median of around 92,000 TCRs, with a range from about 23,224 to 700,000. V, J and CDR3 annotation of the TCR reads was performed with the Decombinator software suite. Every sample was subsampled to the same number of TCRs (28,000) for the PS versus PT1 abundance plots. TCRs were defined as expanded if absent before sensitization and observed at least eight times at the 2-week time point. The public reads were reanalyzed by TCRdb: fastp trimming at Q25, MiXCR alignment, in-frame beta chains only. For every CDR3 protein sequence, its rows merge into one entry that carries the most common genes and DNA. The V and J calls and clone size are TCRdb's, not the authors'. Counted in this sample were some 82,000 distinct CDR3 sequences; approximately 11% of them appeared once. The ten largest clones add up to roughly 4% of the sample.

Findings and caveats that apply to the study as a whole: DPC sensitization did not change the number of TCRs with a frequency above 1 in 1000, and there was no evidence of changes in global repertoire structure. Repeated subsampling changed both the strength of the expansion versus patch-test correlation and the threshold at which the correlation became significant. Expanded TCRs formed significantly more large CDR3 similarity clusters than pre-sensitization or healthy control sets, consistent with antigen-driven responses. The number of PT1 expanded TCRs positively correlated with patch test score, significant at thresholds 8, 16 and 32 but not 4. Because all patients had alopecia, a presumed autoimmune disease, the immune response of the patients might differ from that of healthy individuals.

This clonotype was detected only a few times. What this receptor recognizes is not known. Base qualities were left out, and no much larger clone turns up one base away. The time point label for this specimen denotes: patch test 1, 2 weeks after DPC sensitization. Taken with the paper, the label for treatment or condition translates to: therapeutic diphenylcyclopropenone sensitization with weekly scalp DPC. Blood at each patch-test visit was drawn before the patch test was applied. Patients were eligible if aged 18 to 70, diagnosed with alopecia and judged suitable for DPC therapy, and pregnant patients were excluded. Total RNA was extracted from unfractionated whole blood that had been collected in Tempus Blood RNA tubes.

This chain joins TRBV3-1 to TRBJ2-5, and 11 junctional nucleotides match TRBD2. The TCR originated in a woman aged 45-59 years with alopecia areata. Some clones in this sample may be carry-over from other donors' samples. Sequenced material: whole blood, taken in connection with sensitization to the hapten diphenylcyclopropenone (DPC). The CDR3 loop reads CASSQVYTSGRGETQYF. The bases read TGTGCCAGCAGCCAAGTTTATACTAGCGGGAGAGGGGAGACCCAGTACTTC.